This TCR beta chain was profiled in a study of blood T cells in healthy people across ages. Germline CDR1 and CDR2: SQVTM and ANQGSEA. The CDR3 is 18 amino acids. For the second PCR, which ran for about 7 to 11 cycles, a sample-barcoded 5' primer and a J-beta primer mix were used. MiXCR, applied by TCRdb to the 5' RACE reads, yields one record per CDR3 protein. This table holds fewer than 1,000,000 distinct CDR3 sequences, 40% to 50% found once. Sequenced sample: blood. The receptor's source is a man in his sixties in good health. The chain carries TRBV29-1 and TRBJ2-1, with TRBD1 as a possible D gene (6 bases). The J call may be wrong; the DNA end is better matched by TRBJ2-7. CDR3 sequence: CSVGGYVTETGSYNEQYF. As DNA, the CDR3 is TGCAGCGTTGGAGGTTACGTTACAGAGACAGGTTCCTACAATGAGCAGTACTTC.